These T cell receptor beta chains were read from a single sample in a study of T cell responses to AZD1222 COVID-19 vaccine. Method: immunoSEQ multiplex PCR; TCRdb's copy keeps in-frame clones and lacks some. The repertoire holds 30,000 to 35,000 clones, with 91% as singletons. Source: peripheral blood, taken on day 0 of AZD1222 vaccination. Receptor source: an adult in good health. Each CDR3 is given with its conserved first and last residue. D genes are given only for firm matches. Expanded clones are given a class, and other clones once, few, many or no size at all.

>TRBJ1-2|TRBD1|-|TRBV10-3
TGTGCCATCACCCCAGGGGGATCACTAGCTGGCTACACCTTC
CAITPGGSLAGYTF
>TRBJ2-1|TRBD2|-|TRBV4-2
TGTGCCAGCAGCCCCCTAGCGGGGGGCTCCTACAATGAGCAGTTCTTC
CASSPLAGGSYNEQFF
>TRBJ1-1|-|-|TRBV6-5
TGTGCCAGCAGGCTCACCTGGGCCACTGAAGCTTTCTTT
CASRLTWATEAFF
>TRBJ1-2|-|few|TRBV25-1
TGTGCCAGCAGAGATACAGGGAGCTTTGAGGGCTACACCTTC
CASRDTGSFEGYTF
>TRBJ1-1|TRBD1|-|TRBV24-1
TGTGCCACCTCTGCAGGGGGTGCGAACACTGAAGCTTTCTTT
CATSAGGANTEAFF
>TRBJ2-7|-|-|TRBV5-4
TGTGCCAGCAGCTTTTATAAGGGAGCCTACGAGCAGTACTTC
CASSFYKGAYEQYF
>TRBJ2-3|-|-|TRBV12-3/TRBV12-4
TGTGCCAGCAGTTTTCTTACGGATACGCAGTATTTT
CASSFLTDTQYF
>TRBJ2-1|-|-|TRBV14
TGTGCCAGCAGCCCTTATATGTTGGGTTACAATGAGCAGTTCTTC
CASSPYMLGYNEQFF
>TRBJ2-1|-|-|TRBV19
TGTGCCGTGGGTGGGGGGGCCCCTAAATATGAGCAGTTCTTC
CAVGGGAPKYEQFF
>TRBJ1-2|-|-|TRBV6-5
TGTGCCAGCAGTTACGGGGGCGGGGCGCATGGCTACACCTTC
CASSYGGGAHGYTF
>TRBJ2-7|-|-|TRBV6-5
TGTGCCAGCAGTTACGGGGGGAACTACGAGCAGTACTTC
CASSYGGNYEQYF
>TRBJ1-2|-|-|TRBV6-1
TGTGCCAGCAGTGAAGGGAGCAGCTATGGCTACACCTTC
CASSEGSSYGYTF
>TRBJ2-5|-|-|TRBV25-1
TGTGCCAGCAGTGTTATCGAGACCCAGTACTTC
CASSVIETQYF
>TRBJ1-4|-|-|TRBV5-6
TGTGCCAGCAGCTTGGTCGGGGCAGCTAATGAAAAACTGTTTTTT
CASSLVGAANEKLFF
>TRBJ1-1|TRBD1|-|TRBV6-5
TGTGCCAGCAGTCCACGGACAGGGAACACTGAAGCTTTCTTT
CASSPRTGNTEAFF
>TRBJ1-6|-|-|TRBV5-4
TGTGCCAGCAGCTATCTTGAGGGTGGACCACCCCTCCACTTT
CASSYLEGGPPLHF
>TRBJ1-6|-|-|TRBV6-5
TGTGCCAGCAGTTTTGGGGAAGGATCCTATAATTCACCCCTCCACTTT
CASSFGEGSYNSPLHF
>TRBJ1-1|-|-|TRBV18
TGTGCCAGCTCACCGGCGGGAGTGAACACTGAAGCTTTCTTT
CASSPAGVNTEAFF
>TRBJ1-2|-|-|TRBV10-2
TGCGCCAGCAGTGAGTCGAACAACTATGGCTACACCTTC
CASSESNNYGYTF
>TRBJ1-1|-|-|TRBV12-3/TRBV12-4
TGTGCCAGCAGTTTCGGCCAGAACACTGAAGCTTTCTTT
CASSFGQNTEAFF
>TRBJ2-1|TRBD2|once|TRBV5-1
TGCGCCAGCAGCTCCGGGACTAGCGGGGGCCGGTACAATGAGCAGTTCTTC
CASSSGTSGGRYNEQFF
>TRBJ1-2|-|-|TRBV5-1
TGCGCCAGCAGCTTAATGGGGCCCTCTAACTATGGCTACACCTTC
CASSLMGPSNYGYTF
>TRBJ1-2|-|once|TRBV10-1
TGCGCCAGCAGAAGGGGGAGGGGCTACACCTTC
CASRRGRGYTF
>TRBJ1-6|-|-|TRBV21-1
TGTGCCAGCAGCAAAGGGAAGGGGGAGGATTCACCCCTCCACTTT
CASSKGKGEDSPLHF
>TRBJ1-2|TRBD1|once|TRBV6-5
TGTGCCAGCAGTTACACCACGACAGGGGGCGGCTACACCTTC
CASSYTTTGGGYTF
>TRBJ1-2|-|-|TRBV18
TGTGCCAGCTCACCACAGGGGCCCAACCTCAACTATGGCTACACCTTC
CASSPQGPNLNYGYTF
>TRBJ1-6|-|-|TRBV12-5
TGTGCTAGTGGTTTGGAATCCAGGCCCGAGGTCCCCCTCCACTTT
CASGLESRPEVPLHF
>TRBJ1-2|TRBD1|-|TRBV19
TGTGCCAGTAGTTTAAGTAAACAGGGGGACTATGGCTACACCTTC
CASSLSKQGDYGYTF
>TRBJ2-5|-|-|TRBV5-8
TGTGCCAGCAGCTTCCTTCGGCGATCTCAAGAGACCCAGTACTTC
CASSFLRRSQETQYF
>TRBJ1-4|-|-|TRBV19
TGTGCCAGTAGTCTCAGGGAAAAACTGTTTTTT
CASSLREKLFF
>TRBJ1-4|TRBD1|-|TRBV7-2
TGTGCCAGCAGCCGGGACAGGCAGGAGGAAAAACTGTTTTTT
CASSRDRQEEKLFF
>TRBJ1-2|TRBD1|-|TRBV9
TGTGCCAGCAGCGTAGGGGACAGGGGGCGCCGGTATGGCTACACCTTC
CASSVGDRGRRYGYTF
>TRBJ1-1|-|-|TRBV3-1/TRBV3-2
TGTGCCAGCAGCCAAGGGTTGTCAATAGAAGCTTTCTTT
CASSQGLSIEAFF
>TRBJ1-3|-|-|TRBV2
TGTGCCAGCAGTGAAGTTCAAGGATCCCTCTCTGGAAACACCATATATTTT
CASSEVQGSLSGNTIYF
>TRBJ1-1|TRBD1|-|TRBV7-9
TGTGCCAGCAGCGCCCGACAGGGGGTCGCCGAGACCGAAGCTTTCTTT
CASSARQGVAETEAFF
>TRBJ1-2|-|once|TRBV7-8
TGTGCCAGCAGCTTGACAACTAACTATGGCTACACCTTC
CASSLTTNYGYTF
>TRBJ1-1|-|few|TRBV6-2/TRBV6-3
TGTGCCAGCAGCGAAACCAGGGTGAACACTGAAGCTTTCTTT
CASSETRVNTEAFF
>TRBJ2-1|-|-|TRBV25-1
TGTGCCAGCAGTGCTCCCGGGGGTAGATACAATGAGCAGTTCTTC
CASSAPGGRYNEQFF
>TRBJ2-2|-|-|TRBV5-4
TGTGCCAGCAGCTTGGGGCAACCCACCGGGGAGCTGTTTTTT
CASSLGQPTGELFF
>TRBJ2-7|-|-|TRBV4-2
TGTGCCAGCAGCCAAGATGCGGGAACGGGCGAGCAGTACTTC
CASSQDAGTGEQYF
>TRBJ1-5|TRBD1|-|TRBV5-6
TGTGCCAGCAGCTCGGGACAGAGCAATCAGCCCCAGCATTTT
CASSSGQSNQPQHF
>TRBJ1-4|-|-|TRBV7-9
TGTGCCAGCAGCTCCGGGGGGTATGAAAAACTGTTTTTT
CASSSGGYEKLFF
>TRBJ2-3|TRBD1|-|TRBV7-9
TGTGCCAGCAGCTTAGTTATCGACAGGGAAACAGATACGCAGTATTTT
CASSLVIDRETDTQYF
>TRBJ2-3|TRBD2|-|TRBV6-2/TRBV6-3
TGTGCCAGCAGCTTTTCGACTAGCGGGGCGAGAGAAGATACGCAGTATTTT
CASSFSTSGAREDTQYF
>TRBJ2-3|-|-|TRBV7-2
TGTGCCAGCAGCTTTTACACAGGGAAGCCCACAGATACGCAGTATTTT
CASSFYTGKPTDTQYF
>TRBJ2-2|-|-|TRBV5-1
TGCGCCAGCAGGGGGCCAACATCGAACACCGGGGAGCTGTTTTTT
CASRGPTSNTGELFF
>TRBJ1-1|-|-|TRBV7-9
TGTGCCAGCAGCTTAGCCTTACTTGAAGCTTTCTTT
CASSLALLEAFF
>TRBJ1-1|-|-|TRBV7-8
TGTGCCAGCAGCTTAGGTTGGGGACTGGCAAAGAACACTGAAGCTTTCTTT
CASSLGWGLAKNTEAFF
>TRBJ2-1|TRBD1|large|TRBV7-9
TGTGCCAGCAGCTTATCGGACAGGGTCTACAATGAGCAGTTCTTC
CASSLSDRVYNEQFF
>TRBJ2-2|-|-|TRBV5-1
TGCGCCAGCAGCTTGGGACTGGACACCGGGGAGCTGTTTTTT
CASSLGLDTGELFF
>TRBJ1-5|-|-|TRBV6-8
TGTGCCAGCCAGCGGGACTTTAGCAATCAGCCCCAGCATTTT
CASQRDFSNQPQHF